This is a list of T cell receptor beta chains from one sample in a study of OX40 agonist ivuxolimab in advanced cancers. TCRdb's copy holds only in-frame clones and misses some; the assay was immunoSEQ multiplex PCR. The table records approximately 56,000 clones, roughly four fifths of them present only once. The source material was CD4+ or CD8+ T cells sorted from blood, sampled in a trial of the OX40 agonist ivuxolimab. All receptors come from an adult with an advanced solid tumor such as melanoma, head and neck, liver or kidney cancer. Each CDR3 is given with its conserved first and last residue. Fields, in order: CDR3 length, J gene, clone size, V gene, D gene, CDR3 DNA, CDR3 protein. A D gene is named only where the DNA matches it firmly. Size is stated for part of the rows, as once, few or many counts, or as a class when the clone is expanded.

14	TRBJ2-2	NA	TRBV10-3	TRBD2	TGTGCCATCTCGCCGGGGGGGAACACCGGGGAGCTGTTTTTT	CAISPGGNTGELFF
15	TRBJ1-3	NA	TRBV19	TRBD1	TGTGCCAGTAGCCCACAGGGGAGAAGTGGAAACACCATATATTTT	CASSPQGRSGNTIYF
16	TRBJ1-1	NA	TRBV7-9	NA	TGTGCCAGCAGCTTGACGGGGGCCGCTCCGAACACTGAAGCTTTCTTT	CASSLTGAAPNTEAFF
12	TRBJ2-7	NA	TRBV10-3	NA	TGTGCCATCAGAGACATACAGAGCGAGCAGTACTTC	CAIRDIQSEQYF
15	TRBJ1-1	NA	TRBV15	NA	TGTGCCACCAGCAGAGATCAGAATACCAACACTGAAGCTTTCTTT	CATSRDQNTNTEAFF
16	TRBJ1-1	NA	TRBV19	NA	TGTGCCAGTAGTATAAGCCCGACAAGGAAGAACACTGAAGCTTTCTTT	CASSISPTRKNTEAFF
11	TRBJ1-2	medium-sized	TRBV10-1	NA	TGCGCCAGCAGTGAGGTATTTGGCTACACCTTC	CASSEVFGYTF
12	TRBJ2-7	NA	TRBV19	NA	TGTGCCAGTAGAGGGGGAACCTACGAGCAGTACTTC	CASRGGTYEQYF
13	TRBJ1-2	NA	TRBV12-5	NA	TGTGCTAGTGCCCTAGAGAGGGTAAATGGCTACACCTTC	CASALERVNGYTF
15	TRBJ2-1	NA	TRBV6-1	TRBD1	TGTGCCAGCAGTCGACAGGGAAACTCCTACAATGAGCAGTTCTTC	CASSRQGNSYNEQFF
16	TRBJ1-1	NA	TRBV5-1	NA	TGCGCCAGCAGCTTGGAGGTGGTCTTGAGGGGCACTGAAGCTTTCTTT	CASSLEVVLRGTEAFF
15	TRBJ1-1	NA	TRBV11-3	NA	TGTGCCAGCAGCTCCACCCGTCTGGGGGGAGACGAAGCTTTCTTT	CASSSTRLGGDEAFF
16	TRBJ1-2	NA	TRBV28	TRBD1	TGTGCCAGCAGGAACCAGGGACAGGGCCCCTACTATGGCTACACCTTC	CASRNQGQGPYYGYTF
14	TRBJ1-4	NA	TRBV5-6	NA	TGTGCCAGCAGCTTGCATCAGGTCTCTGAAAAACTGTTTTTT	CASSLHQVSEKLFF
13	TRBJ2-5	NA	TRBV11-2	NA	TGTGCCAGCAGCTCACGGGTCCAAGAGACCCAGTACTTC	CASSSRVQETQYF
17	TRBJ2-1	once	TRBV18	TRBD2	TGTGCCAGCTCACCAAGTCCTTTGCTAGCGGGGTACAATGAGCAGTTCTTC	CASSPSPLLAGYNEQFF
12	TRBJ1-3	NA	TRBV28	NA	TGTGCCAGCAGTTTTCGGGGAAACACCATATATTTT	CASSFRGNTIYF
14	TRBJ2-7	NA	TRBV7-8	NA	TGTGCCAGCAGCTTAGGTCGGGGCGTTGGCGAGCAGTACTTC	CASSLGRGVGEQYF
15	TRBJ2-7	NA	TRBV10-1	NA	TGCGCCAGCAGTGAGTCGGGTAGCATCGGCTACGAGCAGTACTTC	CASSESGSIGYEQYF
15	TRBJ2-7	few	TRBV5-1	TRBD1	TGCGCCAGCAGCTTGGGGGGGACAGGGAACTACGAGCAGTACTTC	CASSLGGTGNYEQYF
17	TRBJ2-7	NA	TRBV15	NA	TGTGCCACCAGCAGAGATGGAGGGGGCGCGGGAACCTACGAGCAGTACTTC	CATSRDGGGAGTYEQYF
15	TRBJ1-2	NA	TRBV15	NA	TGTGCCACCAGCAGAGGCCTCGGGATCTCGGGAGGCTACACCTTC	CATSRGLGISGGYTF
16	TRBJ2-2	NA	TRBV18	TRBD2	TGTGCCAGCTCAGAAATAGCGGGGACGAACACCGGGGAGCTGTTTTTT	CASSEIAGTNTGELFF
13	TRBJ1-2	NA	TRBV6-1	NA	TGTGCCAGCAGTGAAACGGCCGCGTATGGCTACACCTTC	CASSETAAYGYTF
14	TRBJ1-2	NA	TRBV6-5	TRBD1	TGTGCCAGCAGTCGACAGGGGCAAGGTGATGGCTACACCTTC	CASSRQGQGDGYTF
15	TRBJ2-7	NA	TRBV9	TRBD1	TGTGCCAGCAGCGTAGAACCGGGACAGACCTACGAGCAGTACTTC	CASSVEPGQTYEQYF
15	TRBJ2-7	NA	TRBV19	TRBD2	TGTGCCAGTACCCCAATGGCTAGCGGGGAAGGTGAGCAGTACTTC	CASTPMASGEGEQYF
16	TRBJ1-2	NA	TRBV5-1	TRBD1	TGCGCCAGCAGCCCGAGGGCACAGGGGAACGACTATGGCTACACCTTC	CASSPRAQGNDYGYTF
16	TRBJ2-3	NA	TRBV2	NA	TGTGCCAGCAGTGTAATACCACAGGGCAATGGTGATACGCAGTATTTT	CASSVIPQGNGDTQYF
15	TRBJ2-1	NA	TRBV6-5	NA	TGTGCCAGCAGTTTGGGACGCAACTCCTACAATGAGCAGTTCTTC	CASSLGRNSYNEQFF
15	TRBJ2-1	NA	TRBV2	TRBD1	TGTGCCAGCAAATTCCAGGGGGCGGTCGGTAATGAGCAGTTCTTC	CASKFQGAVGNEQFF
15	TRBJ2-5	NA	TRBV11-3	NA	TGTGCCAGCAGCTTAGATCGGGTGTACCAAGAGACCCAGTACTTC	CASSLDRVYQETQYF
14	TRBJ2-2	NA	TRBV9	NA	TGTGCCAGCAGTGAAACAGGAGACACCGGGGAGCTGTTTTTT	CASSETGDTGELFF
15	TRBJ1-3	NA	TRBV5-4	NA	TGTGCCAGCAACCCGACAGGTAGCTCTGGAAACACCATATATTTT	CASNPTGSSGNTIYF
16	TRBJ2-2	few	TRBV7-9	TRBD2	TGTGCCAGCAGCTCTTGGACTAGCTGGGAAGCCGGGGAGCTGTTTTTT	CASSSWTSWEAGELFF
14	TRBJ2-7	NA	TRBV7-9	NA	TGTGCCAGCAGCTTTGGGACACTAACCTACGAGCAGTACTTC	CASSFGTLTYEQYF
13	TRBJ2-3	NA	TRBV5-1	NA	TGCGCCAGCAGCCCCTCACAGACAGATACGCAGTATTTT	CASSPSQTDTQYF
15	TRBJ1-1	NA	TRBV18	TRBD1	TGTGCCAGCTCACCGTTACAGGGGACTAACACTGAAGCTTTCTTT	CASSPLQGTNTEAFF
17	TRBJ1-4	NA	TRBV4-1	NA	TGCGCCAGCAGCCGAATCCCAGGGATAGCAACTAATGAAAAACTGTTTTTT	CASSRIPGIATNEKLFF
15	TRBJ1-5	NA	TRBV6-1	NA	TGTGCCAGCAGCCCACAGGGAAATGGCAATCAGCCCCAGCATTTT	CASSPQGNGNQPQHF
16	TRBJ1-1	NA	TRBV27	TRBD1	TGTGCCAGCAGTTTAAGAGGGGACAGGTTGGGGGGTGAAGCTTTCTTT	CASSLRGDRLGGEAFF
15	TRBJ1-5	NA	TRBV6-1	TRBD1	TGTGCCAGCAGTGAGGGACAGGGGGCCGGCCAGCCCCAGCATTTT	CASSEGQGAGQPQHF
14	TRBJ2-7	once	TRBV6-5	TRBD2	TGTGCCAGCAGCCTCGGGGGGGTGGGCTACGAGCAGTACTTC	CASSLGGVGYEQYF
14	TRBJ1-6	NA	TRBV19	TRBD1	TGTGCCAGTAGGATTAGACAGGGTGTAGCACCCCTCCACTTT	CASRIRQGVAPLHF
16	TRBJ1-6	NA	TRBV28	NA	TGTGCCAGCAGTTTATGGGGGGCCAAGAATAATTCACCCCTCCACTTT	CASSLWGAKNNSPLHF
13	TRBJ2-1	NA	TRBV7-9	TRBD1	TGTGCCAGCAGAGGACAGGGGGCCGGTGAGCAGTTCTTC	CASRGQGAGEQFF
14	TRBJ1-3	NA	TRBV5-1	TRBD1	TGCGCCAGCAGCGAGGACAGGGCCGGAAACACCATATATTTT	CASSEDRAGNTIYF
19	TRBJ2-1	NA	TRBV2	TRBD2	TGTGCCAGCAGTGATAGCTTCTCTTGGGGCGGGGGATCCTACAATGAGCAGTTCTTC	CASSDSFSWGGGSYNEQFF
13	TRBJ1-2	NA	TRBV25-1	NA	TGTGCCAGCAGTGACGGGCTTACTCGTGGCTACACCTTC	CASSDGLTRGYTF
12	TRBJ1-2	NA	TRBV2	TRBD1	TGTGCCAGCATGCAGGGGGACTATGGCTACACCTTC	CASMQGDYGYTF
13	TRBJ2-5	NA	TRBV6-1	NA	TGTGCCAGCAGTGAGACTGAGCAAGAGACCCAGTACTTC	CASSETEQETQYF
14	TRBJ2-2	NA	TRBV6-1	NA	TGTGCCAGCAATCGGGGGTCGAACACCGGGGAGCTGTTTTTT	CASNRGSNTGELFF
17	TRBJ2-1	NA	TRBV15	TRBD2	TGTGCCACCAGCAGGTCAATAGCGGGGAGCTCCTACAATGAGCAGTTCTTC	CATSRSIAGSSYNEQFF
15	TRBJ1-1	few	TRBV19	NA	TGTGCCAGTAGTATACCGGGCACCATGAACACTGAAGCTTTCTTT	CASSIPGTMNTEAFF